This T cell receptor (beta chain) stems from a study of technical replicates of blood from a handful of donors. Assay: immunoSEQ multiplex PCR; the TCRdb copy retains only in-frame clones and omits some. The sample shows tens of thousands of clones, around 94% of them seen only once. Trimming took off 4 bases at V and 8 bases at J, with 18 bases between the two ends. CDR1 is MDHEN, CDR2 SYDVKM, per germline. The CDR3 consists of 14 residues. The receptor was derived from a human donor in good health. J is TRBJ2-7 and V is TRBV28, with D perhaps matching TRBD1 (6 bases). Sequenced material: T cells isolated from PBMCs. The CDR3 protein is CASSSDLGHAKQYF. The CDR3 region has the DNA TGTGCCAGCAGTTCGGATCTGGGACATGCCAAGCAGTACTTC.